This note documents a single T cell receptor (beta chain) sequence. Its antigen is not known. This sample is part of a study of HIV-infected children after antiretroviral therapy interruption. Study-wide background: Samples from the continuous-treatment group were taken at weeks 0, 48 and 150.

Stated treatment: PENTA 11 planned treatment interruption arm or continuous ART arm. Participants had taken at least three-drug ART for at least 24 weeks. Germline CDR1 reads MNHEY; CDR2 reads SMNVEV (reference sequence). The CDR3 covers 13 residues. V shed 8 bases, J shed 5 bases, and the junction held 5 bases outside the gene matches. Study observations and caveats: Naive CD4+ sequences overlapped less between time points once interruption began.

RNA-based 3' RACE libraries used unique molecular identifiers. Each CDR3 protein gets one entry after TCRdb re-called the 3' RACE reads with MiXCR. The table shows about 83,000 distinct CDR3 sequences, with 6.9% occurring only once. This TCR came from a pool of human donors with HIV. Material: CD45RA+ CD4+ T cells from PBMCs, pooled from several time points, obtained from a donor given antiretroviral therapy, either interrupted or continuous. Subset here: naive CD4+ CD45RA+ CD45RO- T cells. The chain carries TRBV27 and TRBJ1-5; 8 bases are a match to TRBD1. The CDR3 reads CASGTGGYQPQHF. The CDR3 DNA follows: TGTGCCAGCGGCACAGGGGGGTATCAGCCCCAGCATTTT.